Here is one T cell receptor beta chain with its context. The target antigen is unknown. Data came from immunoSEQ multiplex PCR; TCRdb stores just in-frame clones and leaves some out. The table includes around 110,000 clones, approximately 90% detected once. The entry originates in a study of graft-versus-host responses after intestinal transplantation. About the research overall: Every recipient underwent anti-thymocyte globulin induction, then tacrolimus and steroids for roughly 3 years.

Specimen: unstimulated CD4+ T cells sorted from spleen or lymph node cells, collected before intestinal transplant. This clonotype was obtained from a human donor who received an intestinal transplant.

DNA for the CDR3: TGTGCCAGCAGCCCACGGGACAGTCAAACCGGGACAGATACGCAGTATTTT. It codes for CASSPRDSQTGTDTQYF. The V and J genes are TRBV11-2 and TRBJ2-3, with 7 bases identical to TRBD1. Germline CDR1 is SGHAT and CDR2 is FQNNGV. The CDR3 consists of 17 residues. After removal of 5 bases from V and 3 bases from J, the junction contained 14 bases not matched to a gene.